This T cell receptor beta chain was captured in a study of CD8 T cells in Susac syndrome. The CDR3 is 14 amino acids. V dropped 8 bases and J dropped 7 bases, with 17 bases sitting between them. RNA, at roughly 0.5 to 1 ug, was reverse transcribed with random hexamers. MiXCR, run by TCRdb on the immunoSEQ multiplex PCR reads, gives a single entry per CDR3 protein. The table lists around 190,000 distinct CDR3 sequences, approximately 94% of them singletons. From blood CD8+ and CD4+ T cells, TCR beta sequences were generated. Both CD4+ and CD8+ T cells were negatively isolated, and TEMRA cells underwent FACS enrichment.

Sequences were obtained from CD4+ T cells from PBMCs. This TCR came from a human donor in good health. V usage is TRBV12-3 or TRBV12-4 and J usage is TRBJ2-2, with D possibly matching TRBD2 (7 bases). Here the CDR3 DNA reads TGTGCCAGCCGCCGAGGGGGGGGCAGCGGGGAGCTGTTTTTT. Translating it yields CASRRGGGSGELFF.